Listed below are T cell receptor beta chains from one sample, sequenced in a study of blood T cell repertoires in COVID-19. Clones were sequenced by immunoSEQ multiplex PCR, and TCRdb holds only the in-frame ones, with some missing. The table lists about 70,000 clones, 75% to 80% of them singletons. Sequenced input: peripheral blood. The receptors originated from an older woman with acute or convalescent COVID-19. Both conserved end residues are part of each CDR3. The D gene is left open where the match is weak. The size field is filled for only some rows; it gives once, few, many or a size class.

V	J	size	D	DNA	CDR3
TRBV7-2	TRBJ1-1	NA	NA	TGTGCCAGCAGCTTATCTGTGGGAGTGCGAGAAGCTTTCTTT	CASSLSVGVREAFF
TRBV7-9	TRBJ1-5	few	TRBD1	TGTGCCAGCAGCGCGGACAGGGACAATCAGCCCCAGCATTTT	CASSADRDNQPQHF
TRBV4-1	TRBJ2-1	NA	TRBD2	TGCGCCAGCAGCCAAGATCGAAGTAGCGGGAACAATGAGCAGTTCTTC	CASSQDRSSGNNEQFF
TRBV7-2	TRBJ2-7	NA	TRBD2	TGTGCCAGCAGCTTAGCAAGGAGCGGGGGGCCCCAGTACTTC	CASSLARSGGPQYF
TRBV4-1	TRBJ2-6	NA	TRBD1	TGCGCCAGCAGCCAAGCAGGGGGTTCGGGCAGCTCTGGGGCCAACGTCCTGACTTTC	CASSQAGGSGSSGANVLTF
TRBV27	TRBJ2-1	NA	TRBD1	TGTGCCAGCAGTTCCCGGAGGACAGGGGGCAATGAGCAGTTCTTC	CASSSRRTGGNEQFF
TRBV11-2	TRBJ2-7	NA	TRBD2	TGTGCCAGCAGCACTAGCGGGGGACCCTACGAGCAGTACTTC	CASSTSGGPYEQYF
TRBV7-2	TRBJ1-1	few	NA	TGTGCCAGCAGCTACGGACAGAACGCTGAAGCTTTCTTT	CASSYGQNAEAFF
TRBV29-1	TRBJ1-1	NA	NA	TGCAGCGTCGCGGACTTGGTTGCTGAAGCTTTCTTT	CSVADLVAEAFF
TRBV11-1	TRBJ1-1	NA	NA	TGTGCCAGCAGCCCCCGGACACGAGAAGCTTTCTTT	CASSPRTREAFF